What follows are 27 T cell receptor beta chains derived from one specimen sequenced in a study of vaccination and CD4 T cells after COVID-19. The assay that was used to sequence DNA from cultured CD4+ T cells was the Oncomine TCR Beta short-read assay. Via MiXCR, TCRdb re-called the PCR reads, giving one row per CDR3 protein. This sample has 8,400 or so distinct CDR3 sequences, with roughly 73% found just once. Treatment noted: roughly nine-day PBMC culture with coronavirus spike peptide pools or control peptides (ViraFEST assay). These TCRs' antigens remain unknown. Sequencing was done on a sample of CD4+ T cells from blood, cultured in vitro. Receptors originate from a human donor who had recovered from COVID-19.

This clonotype showed up just a few times. The chain is built from TRBV6-2 or TRBV6-3 and TRBJ1-5, with D perhaps TRBD1 (6 bases). V shed 2 bases and J shed 5 bases, with 10 bases lying between them. CDR1 and CDR2 (germline): MNHEY, SVGEGT. There are 14 residues in the CDR3. DNA for the CDR3: TGTGCCAGCAGTTACCGGCAGGGGCATCAGCCCCAGCATTTT. The encoded protein is CASSYRQGHQPQHF.

This clonotype was picked up a small number of times. The CDR3 DNA is TGTGCCAGCAGCTTAACGGGAGGCACCGGGGAGCTGTTTTTT. This translates into CASSLTGGTGELFF. This chain joins TRBV7-3 and TRBJ2-2; D possibly corresponds to TRBD2 (6 bases). This CDR3 comprises 14 residues. Germline CDR1 SGHTA, CDR2 FQGTGA. The germline V and J ends were trimmed by 0 bases and 4 bases, with 6 bases remaining between them.

The CDR3 coding sequence is TGTGCCAGCAGTTACCCAGGGGTGGCTTTCTTT. It translates to CASSYPGVAFF. V usage is TRBV6-5 and J usage is TRBJ1-1; D is perhaps TRBD1 (6 bases). Trimming stripped 2 bases from V and 11 bases from J, with 9 bases between. The CDR3 is made up of 11 amino acids. Germline CDR1 reads MNHEY; CDR2 reads SVGAGI.

This clonotype was counted between two and nine times. DNA for the CDR3: TGTGCCTCTGCGCGGGGCGCCCGCCAAGAGACCCAGTACTTC. This gives the protein CASARGARQETQYF. This chain uses TRBV2 with TRBJ2-5; maybe TRBD2 (6 bases). CDR3 length: 14 amino acids. V shed 11 bases and J shed 1 base, with 17 bases lying between them. Looked up from germline, CDR1 is SNHLY and CDR2 is FYNNEI.

V is TRBV19 and J is TRBJ1-2; 7 nucleotides line up with TRBD1. Looked up from germline, CDR1 is LNHDA and CDR2 is SQIVND (reference sequence). Trimming cost V 5 bases and J 4 bases; bases outside gene matches: 4. The CDR3 is made up of 13 amino acids. CDR3: CASSPDRTYGYTF. CDR3 bases: TGTGCCAGTAGTCCGGACAGGACCTATGGCTACACCTTC.

This clonotype was picked up a small number of times. The genes are TRBV15 and TRBJ2-7, with 12 bases matching TRBD2. The junction had 7 bases not matched to a gene; V was cut back by 5 bases and J by 2 bases. This CDR3 has 16 residues. The germline V gene encodes CDR1 LNHNV and CDR2 YYDKDF (reference sequence). CDR3 region: CATSSSGLAGTYEQYF. The CDR3 nucleotides read TGTGCCACCAGCTCCTCGGGACTAGCGGGCACCTACGAGCAGTACTTC.

This clonotype is classed as medium-sized. The chain has TRBV20-1 and TRBJ2-4, with a weak D call TRBD1 (5 bases). V was cut by 3 bases and J by 0 bases, with 6 bases left in between. The CDR3 has 13 amino acids. The germline CDR1 and CDR2 sequences are DFQATT and SNEGSKA (reference sequence). The CDR3 is CSARGLAKNIQYF. CDR3 DNA: TGCAGTGCTAGGGGGCTAGCCAAAAACATTCAGTACTTC.

This chain uses TRBV29-1 with TRBJ1-1; D is unclear. Trimming removed 7 bases at V and 5 bases at J, with 11 bases between. Germline CDR1 is SQVTM and CDR2 is ANQGSEA. The CDR3 contains 11 residues. CDR3 nucleotide sequence: TGCAGCGGGGAAGGTTGGACTGAAGCTTTCTTT. Protein sequence: CSGEGWTEAFF.

The V and J genes are TRBV7-2 and TRBJ1-5; TRBD1 matches 9 bases. The trim removed 2 bases at V and 3 bases at J, leaving 5 bases unmatched. Germline assignment: CDR1 SGHTA and CDR2 FQGNSA. This CDR3 spans 16 amino acids. CDR3 nucleotide sequence: TGTGCCAGCAGCTTATTCCGGGACAGGGACAATCAGCCCCAGCATTTT. This gives the protein CASSLFRDRDNQPQHF.

This chain uses TRBV12-3 or TRBV12-4 with TRBJ1-2; a possible D gene is TRBD1 (5 bases). V shed 7 bases and J shed 2 bases, with 14 bases lying between them. The CDR3 totals 14 residues. Here the CDR3 reads CASTTGHSNYGYTF. The CDR3 DNA is TGTGCCAGCACTACTGGACATTCCAACTATGGCTACACCTTC.

The chain uses TRBV7-9 and TRBJ2-6; possibly TRBD2 for D (5 bases). Germline V gene data show CDR1 as SEHNR and CDR2 as FQNEAQ (reference sequence). The CDR3 is 18 amino acids. V was trimmed by 3 bases and J by 0 bases, leaving 15 bases between them. CDR3 DNA sequence: TGTGCCAGCAGCTTCCAAGCCCGGAGGATCTCTGGGGCCAACGTCCTGACTTTC. This sequence encodes CASSFQARRISGANVLTF.

This clonotype rates as medium-sized. The chain couples TRBV6-1 to TRBJ1-5, with a tentative D call TRBD1 (5 bases). Trimming removed 6 bases at V and 0 bases at J, with 12 bases between. The CDR3 runs to 15 residues. From germline, CDR1 is MNHNS and CDR2 SASEGT. The CDR3 DNA reads as TGTGCCAGCAGGGGGGGAGATTATAGCAATCAGCCCCAGCATTTT. Encoded protein: CASRGGDYSNQPQHF.

V gene TRBV6-1 combines with J gene TRBJ2-3; D remains ambiguous. CDR3 length equals 15 residues. The germline CDR1 and CDR2 sequences are MNHNS and SASEGT. Trimming removed 6 bases at V and 3 bases at J, with 16 bases between. The CDR3 loop is CASSRSALETDTQYF. The CDR3 DNA follows: TGTGCCAGCAGCCGTTCGGCCCTTGAGACAGATACGCAGTATTTT.

The J gene is TRBJ2-7, the V gene TRBV7-2, with 8 bases fitting TRBD2. CDR1 is SGHTA and CDR2 is FQGNSA in the germline V gene. The V and J ends lost 1 base and 0 bases, in that order; junction bases with no gene match: 2. This CDR3 contains 15 residues. This CDR3 is CASSLGGGTSYEQYF. CDR3 in DNA: TGTGCCAGCAGCTTAGGCGGGGGGACCTCCTACGAGCAGTACTTC.

J is TRBJ1-1 and V is TRBV19; D is undetermined. Germline V gene sequence: CDR1 LNHDA, CDR2 SQIVND (reference sequence). Trimming removed 5 bases from V and 1 base from J, with 14 bases in between. The CDR3 has 15 residues. The CDR3 loop reads CASSHRRGSNTEAFF. CDR3 coding DNA: TGTGCCAGTAGTCATCGTCGGGGATCGAACACTGAAGCTTTCTTT.

The chain carries TRBV5-4 and TRBJ2-3; maybe TRBD2 (5 bases). This CDR3 contains 13 residues. Germline V gene sequence: CDR1 SGHNT, CDR2 YYREEE (reference sequence). V dropped 4 bases and J dropped 5 bases, with 11 bases sitting between them. CDR3 nucleotides: TGTGCCAGCAGCACGACGGGAAAAGATACGCAGTATTTT. This gives the protein CASSTTGKDTQYF.

This clonotype was detected only a few times. This rearrangement joins TRBV20-1 to TRBJ1-2; TRBD1 agrees at 8 bases. CDR1 and CDR2 from the germline V gene are DFQATT and SNEGSKA (reference sequence). V dropped 7 bases and J dropped 3; count of bases not matched to a gene: 7. CDR3 size: 13 residues. CDR3 sequence reads: CSGKAGGDYGYTF. For the CDR3, the DNA is TGCAGTGGAAAGGCAGGGGGCGACTATGGCTACACCTTC.

V gene TRBV12-3 or TRBV12-4 combines with J gene TRBJ1-6; tentative D call: TRBD1 (6 bases). This CDR3 is 15 amino acids long. V was clipped by 1 base and J by 14 bases, with 18 bases between them. The CDR3 loop reads CASSLVSGAPGALHF. The CDR3 bases are TGTGCCAGCAGTTTAGTTTCAGGGGCTCCGGGGGCCCTCCACTTT.

This clonotype was observed once. J is TRBJ2-7 and V is TRBV10-3; D may be TRBD2 (5 bases). The CDR3 contains 14 residues. Germline V lookup: CDR1 ENHRY, CDR2 SYGVKD. V was clipped by 5 bases and J by 7 bases, with 18 bases between them. The CDR3 loop reads CAISSGSQAREQYF. The CDR3 region has the DNA TGTGCCATCAGTTCGGGATCTCAAGCTCGGGAGCAGTACTTC.

This clonotype occurred a few times. The rearrangement links TRBV7-9 to TRBJ1-1; possible D gene TRBD1, 5 bases. The germline V and J ends were trimmed by 2 bases and 6 bases, with 16 bases remaining between them. The CDR3 has 15 amino acids. Germline V gives CDR1 SEHNR, CDR2 FQNEAQ (reference sequence). CDR3 residues: CASSLSTTWGAEAFF. CDR3 nucleotides: TGTGCCAGCAGCTTAAGTACTACCTGGGGCGCTGAAGCTTTCTTT.

A note on this clonotype: A read error may be the cause here, since a much bigger clone is one base away. The chain is built from TRBV7-9 and TRBJ2-2, with D tentatively TRBD2 (6 bases). This CDR3 is built from 16 residues. Germline V gene sequence: CDR1 SEHNR, CDR2 FQNEAQ (reference sequence). In DNA form, the CDR3 reads TGTGCCAGCAGCTTAGGCCAGGTCACGAACACCGGGGAGGTGTTTTTT. Translation gives CASSLGQVTNTGEVFF.

The rearrangement uses TRBV11-3 and TRBJ2-7; D not resolved. The V end was cut by 2 bases, the J end by 3 bases, with 8 bases between. This CDR3 spans 13 amino acids. The germline gives CDR1 SGHNT, CDR2 YENEEA. The CDR3 coding sequence is TGTGCCAGCAGCTTACCAGCCAACTACGAGCAGTACTTC. This gives the protein CASSLPANYEQYF.

The chain combines TRBV15 with TRBJ2-2, with D hard to call. Trimming shortened V by 1 base and J by 3 bases, and 9 bases separated the two germline ends. The length of the CDR3 is 15 residues. Germline V gives CDR1 LNHNV, CDR2 YYDKDF (reference sequence). CDR3 DNA sequence: TGTGCCACCAGCAGAGGAGTGGGTGACACCGGGGAGCTGTTTTTT. The encoded protein is CATSRGVGDTGELFF.

In its sample, this clonotype was seen a few times. The genes are TRBV6-1 and TRBJ1-1; no definite D call. Trimming shortened V by 1 base and J by 5 bases, and 17 bases separated the two germline ends. Germline CDR1 and CDR2: MNHNS and SASEGT. The CDR3 has 16 amino acids. CDR3 coding DNA: TGTGCCAGCAGTGAAGTGTCCTCGGGATTGGGGACTGAAGCTTTCTTT. It is translated as CASSEVSSGLGTEAFF.

V and J are TRBV5-4 and TRBJ1-1, with unresolved D. V lost 1 base to trimming and J lost 5 bases, with 15 bases between them. The CDR3 sequence is 15 residues long. Germline loops: CDR1 SGHNT, CDR2 YYREEE (reference sequence). CDR3 coding DNA: TGTGCCAGCAGCTTGAAAGACCTTGGCAATACTGAAGCTTTCTTT. As protein: CASSLKDLGNTEAFF.

The chain carries TRBV20-1 and TRBJ2-2; the D gene is possibly TRBD2 (5 bases). Germline lookup yields CDR1 DFQATT and CDR2 SNEGSKA (reference sequence). This CDR3 spans 14 amino acids. Deletions cut 3 bases from V and 7 bases from J, with 15 bases between. The CDR3 protein is CSARVVAFSGELFF. The CDR3, as DNA: TGCAGTGCTAGGGTCGTAGCGTTTAGCGGGGAGCTGTTTTTT.

As DNA, the CDR3 is TGTGCCACCAGCAGAGGAGAGGGTGGATCCGATACGCAGTATTTT. This gives the protein CATSRGEGGSDTQYF. The rearrangement links TRBV15 to TRBJ2-3; possible D gene TRBD2, 5 bases. Germline V lookup: CDR1 LNHNV, CDR2 YYDKDF (reference sequence). The CDR3 has 15 amino acids. V was shortened by 1 base and J by 6 bases, with 14 bases between the two germline ends.